This T cell receptor (beta chain) derives from a study of multiple sclerosis patients with progressive multifocal leukoencephalopathy. Germline loops: CDR1 SGDLS, CDR2 YYNGEE. The CDR3 consists of 14 residues. The V end was cut by 0 bases, the J end by 2 bases, with 5 bases between. Study-level points and caveats: No common TRBV or TRBJ usage or pairing appeared at PML. PML-onset expanded TRB clones were detectable before and during natalizumab therapy.

Profiling relied on immunoSEQ multiplex PCR, and the TCRdb table lists in-frame clones only, not all of them. Counted here are 26,000 or so clones, under 95% occurring once; the ten biggest clones make up under 2.5%. The time point denotes: 12 to 13 months of natalizumab therapy. Controls were natalizumab-treated multiple sclerosis patients who did not develop PML, sampled longitudinally. Every listed patient previously received interferon beta; all PML patients were women. Details on this clone: What it recognizes is unknown.

This chain links TRBV9 with TRBJ2-2; no reliable D call. The source of this sequence is a man aged 25-40 years with multiple sclerosis. The sample consisted of PBMCs, taken from a patient treated with natalizumab. CDR3 in DNA: TGTGCCAGCAGCGTAGTGGCTAACACCGGGGAGCTGTTTTTT. Translating it yields CASSVVANTGELFF.